This TCR beta chain was recovered during a study of naive and memory T cell subsets. Separate alpha and beta amplification began at the second PCR step. After CD4 positive bead selection, the CD4-negative fraction gave CD8 T cells. This clonotype was counted between two and nine times. Two oligonucleotides, mixed equimolar, formed the beta constant-region primer covering TRBC1 and TRBC2. The cDNA 3' end received a ligated single-stranded oligonucleotide carrying the SP2 primer and a 12-nucleotide UMI. The ligated cDNA underwent four PCR rounds using SP2 and nested alpha and beta constant-region primers. MiXCR, applied by TCRdb to the UMI-ligation and nested PCR reads, yields one record per CDR3 protein. The table shows 130,000 to 150,000 distinct CDR3 sequences, with about 17% occurring only once. Trimming stripped 6 bases from V and 8 bases from J, with 11 bases between. CDR3 length: 13 amino acids. From germline, CDR1 is ENHRY and CDR2 SYGVKD.

This TCR was sampled from a human donor in good health. J is TRBJ1-6 and V is TRBV10-3, with TRBD1 as a possible D gene (6 bases). Sequenced: naive CD4+ T cells from blood. CDR3 residues: CAIRDSRDSPLHF. CDR3 nucleotide sequence: TGTGCCATCAGGGACAGTCGAGATTCACCCCTCCACTTT.